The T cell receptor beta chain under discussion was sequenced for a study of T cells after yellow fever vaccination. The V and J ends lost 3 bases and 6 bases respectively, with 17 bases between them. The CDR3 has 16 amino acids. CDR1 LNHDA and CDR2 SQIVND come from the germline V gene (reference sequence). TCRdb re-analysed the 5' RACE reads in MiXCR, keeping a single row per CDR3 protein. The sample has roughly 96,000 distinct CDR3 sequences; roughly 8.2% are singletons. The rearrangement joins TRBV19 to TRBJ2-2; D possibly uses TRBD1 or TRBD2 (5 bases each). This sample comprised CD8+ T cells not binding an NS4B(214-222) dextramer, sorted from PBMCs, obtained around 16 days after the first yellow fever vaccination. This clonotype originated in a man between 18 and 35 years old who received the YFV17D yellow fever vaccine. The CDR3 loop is CASSISQGRSPGELFF. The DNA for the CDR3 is TGTGCCAGTAGTATTAGTCAGGGACGTTCACCCGGGGAGCTGTTTTTT.